The 6 T cell receptor beta chains presented below share a single source sample, sequenced in a study of blood T cell repertoires in COVID-19. Method: immunoSEQ multiplex PCR; TCRdb's copy keeps in-frame clones and lacks some. Of under 150,000 clones listed, about 86% were seen once; the top ten hold around 20%. What was sequenced was peripheral blood. These receptors came from a woman between 50 and 59 years old who had recovered from COVID-19.

This chain's CDR3 is CASSLGGSGAYYQETQYF. The CDR3 bases are TGTGCCAGCAGCTTAGGGGGTAGCGGGGCCTATTACCAAGAGACCCAGTACTTC. The V gene is TRBV7-8, the J gene TRBJ2-5, with 8 bases that match TRBD2. The J segment lost 0 bases and the V segment lost 1 base, leaving 10 bases of the junction unmatched. Per the germline V gene, CDR1 is SGHVS and CDR2 is FQNEAQ. The CDR3 covers 18 residues.

The chain links TRBV2 to TRBJ2-1; 11 bases map to TRBD2. The CDR3 is 14 amino acids. Trimming removed 10 bases from V and 7 bases from J; junction bases left unmatched: 9. Germline V gene lookup returns CDR1 SNHLY and CDR2 FYNNEI. The CDR3 loop reads CATKTSGSSNEQFF. The CDR3 region has the DNA TGTGCCACAAAAACTAGCGGGAGTTCAAATGAGCAGTTCTTC.

This chain connects TRBV11-3 to TRBJ2-7; tentatively, D is TRBD2 (6 bases). V lost 2 bases and J 0 bases, leaving 11 bases between the germline ends. The CDR3 length is 15 residues. Germline-derived CDR1 and CDR2 are SGHNT and YENEEA. CDR3 coding DNA: TGTGCCAGCAGCTTAAGCGGGCCCAGCTCCTACGAGCAGTACTTC. It is translated as CASSLSGPSSYEQYF.

The chain combines TRBV3-1 (or the pseudogene TRBV3-2) with TRBJ1-2; D is undetermined. V lost 1 base and J lost 9, with 9 bases in between. This CDR3 spans 12 amino acids. Germline V gene lookup returns CDR1 LGHDT and CDR2 YNNKEL (reference sequence). CDR3 bases: TGTGCCAGCAGCCAAGTCCGAGGGTGCTACACCTTC. It translates to CASSQVRGCYTF.

This clone was counted a single time. The rearrangement uses TRBV20-1 and TRBJ2-7; D perhaps matches TRBD2 (5 bases). The germline gives CDR1 DFQATT, CDR2 SNEGSKA (reference sequence). V dropped 6 bases and J dropped 5 bases, with 11 bases sitting between them. This CDR3 is 11 amino acids long. The CDR3 region is CSADHGDEQYF. CDR3 DNA: TGCAGTGCGGACCACGGGGACGAGCAGTACTTC.

V is TRBV19 and J is TRBJ1-5, with a possible D match to TRBD1 (6 bases). The length of the CDR3 is 15 residues. Germline loops: CDR1 LNHDA, CDR2 SQIVND (reference sequence). The ends were cut back, 4 bases at V and 7 bases at J, with 17 bases in the middle. The CDR3 nucleotides are TGTGCCAGTAGTAAAACGACAGGTCGAGGACAGCCCCAGCATTTT. Its protein is CASSKTTGRGQPQHF.